Shown below are 7 T cell receptor beta chains from a single sample sequenced in a study of blood T cell repertoires in COVID-19. Only in-frame clones appear in the TCRdb table, and some are missing; sequencing was by immunoSEQ multiplex PCR. This table has 140,000 to 150,000 clones, 65% to 80% appearing once. The sequenced sample consisted of peripheral blood. The receptor source for this set is a man aged 50-60 years with acute or convalescent COVID-19.

The rearrangement links TRBV10-2 to TRBJ2-7, with no clear D. With 4 bases removed from V and 3 bases from J, the gap between germline ends came to 4 bases. The CDR3 totals 11 residues. The V gene's germline CDR1 is WSHSY and CDR2 SAAADI. The DNA of the CDR3 is TGCGCCAGCAGTGGCGGCTACGAGCAGTACGTC. Protein: CASSGGYEQYV.

The rearrangement joins TRBV7-3 to TRBJ2-1; maybe TRBD2 (6 bases). The V gene's germline CDR1 is SGHTA and CDR2 FQGTGA. This CDR3 region has 18 residues. V was clipped by 0 bases and J by 0 bases, with 15 bases between them. CDR3 in DNA: TGTGCCAGCAGCTTAACGGGGATGGGGACTTACTCCTACAATGAGCAGTTCTTC. Translating it yields CASSLTGMGTYSYNEQFF.

The rearrangement links TRBV2 to TRBJ1-4; a weak D match, TRBD1 (6 bases). CDR3 length: 15 residues. V shed 3 bases and J shed 5 bases, with 13 bases lying between them. Per the germline V gene, CDR1 is SNHLY and CDR2 is FYNNEI. The CDR3: CASSDSATGNEKLFF. The CDR3 DNA follows: TGTGCCAGCAGTGATAGCGCTACAGGGAATGAAAAACTGTTTTTT.

The chain uses TRBV5-6 and TRBJ2-1; D possibly corresponds to TRBD2 (5 bases). In germline, CDR1 is SGHDT, CDR2 YYEEEE. V was cut by 1 base and J by 5 bases, with 13 bases left in between. CDR3 length: 15 residues. In nucleotides, the CDR3 is TGTGCCAGCAGCTTGCCGGGCCTAGCCCACAATGAGCAGTTCTTC. It specifies CASSLPGLAHNEQFF. Variable domain in full (rest from reference TRBV5-6 and TRBJ2-1): DAGVTQSPTHLIKTRGQQVTLRCSPKSGHDTVSWYQQALGQGPQFIFQYYEEEERQRGNFPDRFSGHQFPNYSSELNVNALLLGDSALYLCASSLPGLAHNEQFFGPGTRLTVL.

This chain joins TRBV6-5 and TRBJ1-2, with D tentatively TRBD1 (5 bases). Looked up from germline, CDR1 is MNHEY and CDR2 is SVGAGI. The V and J ends lost 7 bases and 6 bases respectively, with 12 bases between them. The CDR3 has 12 residues. The DNA of the CDR3 is TGTGCCAGCACCTCGACAGCCGATGGCTACACCTTC. Translating it yields CASTSTADGYTF.

This CDR3 is CASSIDWSQVEAFF. The CDR3, as DNA: TGTGCCAGTAGTATAGATTGGTCGCAGGTTGAAGCTTTCTTT. The V and J genes are TRBV19 and TRBJ1-1; D ambiguous. This CDR3 comprises 14 residues. The V end lost 0 bases, the J end lost 7 bases, and 12 bases lay between the germline ends. The germline V gene encodes CDR1 LNHDA and CDR2 SQIVND (reference sequence).

The V gene is TRBV24-1, the J gene TRBJ2-1, with 9 bases identical to TRBD1. Losses at the gene ends were 4 bases for V and 9 bases for J; bases not matched to a gene: 9. This CDR3 is 15 amino acids long. Germline loops: CDR1 KGHDR, CDR2 SFDVKD. CDR3 in amino acids: CATSDPGTGGLEQFF. In nucleotides, the CDR3 is TGTGCCACCAGTGACCCGGGAACAGGGGGCCTTGAGCAGTTCTTC.